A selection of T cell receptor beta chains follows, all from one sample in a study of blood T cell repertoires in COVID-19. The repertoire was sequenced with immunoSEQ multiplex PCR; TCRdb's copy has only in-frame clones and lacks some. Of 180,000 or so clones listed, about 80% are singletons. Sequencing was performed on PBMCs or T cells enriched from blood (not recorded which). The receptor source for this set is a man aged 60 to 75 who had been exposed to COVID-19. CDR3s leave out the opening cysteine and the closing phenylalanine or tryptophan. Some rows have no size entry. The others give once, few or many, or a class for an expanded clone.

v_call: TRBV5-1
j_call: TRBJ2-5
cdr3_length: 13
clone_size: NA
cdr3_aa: ASSLGSLREETQY

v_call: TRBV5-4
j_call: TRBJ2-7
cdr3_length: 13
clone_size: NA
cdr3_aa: ASSPGDRESYEQY

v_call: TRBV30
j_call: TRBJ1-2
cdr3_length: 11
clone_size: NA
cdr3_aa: AWNGQSNYGYT

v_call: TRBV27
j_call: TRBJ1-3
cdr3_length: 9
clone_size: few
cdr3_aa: ATQAGNTIY

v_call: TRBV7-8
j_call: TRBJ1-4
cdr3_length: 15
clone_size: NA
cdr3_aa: ASSRTGTRATNEKLF

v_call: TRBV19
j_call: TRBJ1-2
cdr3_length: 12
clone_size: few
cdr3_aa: ASSLTGKGYGYT

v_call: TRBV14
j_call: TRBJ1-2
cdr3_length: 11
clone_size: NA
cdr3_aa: ASSPGSLYGYT

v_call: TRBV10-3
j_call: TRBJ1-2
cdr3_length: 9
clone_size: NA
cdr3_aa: AIRRTTGYT

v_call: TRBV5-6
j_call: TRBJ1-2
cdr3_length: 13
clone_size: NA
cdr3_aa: ASSFHLERDYGYT

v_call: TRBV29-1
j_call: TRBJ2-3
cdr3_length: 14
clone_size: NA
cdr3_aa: SVEGLAGHSTDTQY

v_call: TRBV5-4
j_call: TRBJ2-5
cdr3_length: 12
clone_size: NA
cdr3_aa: ASSQTLTGETQY

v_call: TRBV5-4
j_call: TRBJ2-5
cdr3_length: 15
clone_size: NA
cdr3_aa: ASSRGTSGRDQETQY

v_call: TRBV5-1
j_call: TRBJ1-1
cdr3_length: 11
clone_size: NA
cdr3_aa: ASTIDRGAEAF

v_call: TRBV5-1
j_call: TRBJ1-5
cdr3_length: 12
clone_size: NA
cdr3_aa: ASTWTGGGQPQH

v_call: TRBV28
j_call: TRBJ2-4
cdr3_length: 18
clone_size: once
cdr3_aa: ASSPLLPGGFRVAKNIQY

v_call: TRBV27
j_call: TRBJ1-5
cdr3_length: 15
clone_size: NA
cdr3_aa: ASSRAGTGSSNQPQH

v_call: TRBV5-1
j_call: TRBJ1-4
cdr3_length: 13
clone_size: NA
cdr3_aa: ASSLEGAKNEKLF

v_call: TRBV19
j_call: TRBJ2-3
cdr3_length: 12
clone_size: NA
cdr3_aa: ASSMTPSTDTQY

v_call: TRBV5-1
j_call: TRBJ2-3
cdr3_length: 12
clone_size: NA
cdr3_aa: ASSLGQSTDTQY

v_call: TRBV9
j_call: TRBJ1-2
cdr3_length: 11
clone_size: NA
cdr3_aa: ASSPPGGRSYT

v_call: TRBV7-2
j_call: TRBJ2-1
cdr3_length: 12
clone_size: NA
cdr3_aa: ASSFLQADNEQF

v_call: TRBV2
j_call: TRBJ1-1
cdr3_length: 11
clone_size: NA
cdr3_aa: ATTGQANTEAF

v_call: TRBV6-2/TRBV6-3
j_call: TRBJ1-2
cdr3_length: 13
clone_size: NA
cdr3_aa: ASSYSAGHNYGYT

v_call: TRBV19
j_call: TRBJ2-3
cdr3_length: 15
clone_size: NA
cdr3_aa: ASSTRTSGSNTDTQY

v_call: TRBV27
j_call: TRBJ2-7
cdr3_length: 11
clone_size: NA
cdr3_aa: ASSLRTGREQY

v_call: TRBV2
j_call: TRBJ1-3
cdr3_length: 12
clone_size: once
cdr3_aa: ASSPGVVGNTIY

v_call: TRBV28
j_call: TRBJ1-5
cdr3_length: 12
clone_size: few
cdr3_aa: ASSLVADNQPQH

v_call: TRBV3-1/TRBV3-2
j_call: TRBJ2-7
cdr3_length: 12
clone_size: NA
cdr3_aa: ASSQATTGQIRI

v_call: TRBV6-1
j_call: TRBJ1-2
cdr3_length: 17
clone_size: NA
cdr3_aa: ASSEAAGRGGSKGYGYT

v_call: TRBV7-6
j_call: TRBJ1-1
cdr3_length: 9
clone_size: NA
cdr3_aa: ASSRDTEAF

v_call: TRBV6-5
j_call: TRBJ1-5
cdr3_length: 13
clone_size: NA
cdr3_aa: ASSPGQGFGQPQH

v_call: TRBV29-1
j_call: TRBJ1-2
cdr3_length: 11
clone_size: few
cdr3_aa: SVETGTAYGYT

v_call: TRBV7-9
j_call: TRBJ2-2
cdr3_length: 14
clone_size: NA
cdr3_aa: ASSLEREVNTGELF

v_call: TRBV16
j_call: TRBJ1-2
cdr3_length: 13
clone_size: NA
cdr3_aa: ASSQWDRNDYGYT

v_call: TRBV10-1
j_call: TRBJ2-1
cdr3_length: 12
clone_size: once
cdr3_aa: ASSEGGYGDEQF

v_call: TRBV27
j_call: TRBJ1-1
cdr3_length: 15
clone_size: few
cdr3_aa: ASSSPRVAGMPAEAF

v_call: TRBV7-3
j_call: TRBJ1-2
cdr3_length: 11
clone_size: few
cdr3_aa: ASSPRGNYGYT

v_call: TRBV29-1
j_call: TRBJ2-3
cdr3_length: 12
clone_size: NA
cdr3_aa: SVTAGPGTDTQY

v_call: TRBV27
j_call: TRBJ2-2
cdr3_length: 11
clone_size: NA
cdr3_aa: ASSPRDTGELF

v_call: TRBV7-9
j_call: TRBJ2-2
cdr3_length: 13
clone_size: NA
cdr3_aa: ASSLRTDFTGELF

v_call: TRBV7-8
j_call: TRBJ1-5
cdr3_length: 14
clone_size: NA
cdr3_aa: ASSLVGGISNQPQH